Each of the 17 T cell receptor beta chains below was sequenced from the same sample in a study of identical twins. TCRdb re-derived calls from the 5' RACE reads in MiXCR, one entry per CDR3 protein. The sample records some 710,000 distinct CDR3 sequences, approximately 6.1% being singletons. Sequenced material: naive T cells sorted from blood. The source of these receptors is a man in his late teens or twenties in good health.

This clonotype was observed many times. V is TRBV7-9 and J is TRBJ2-1; the match to TRBD2 covers 8 bases. CDR1 and CDR2 (germline): SEHNR, FQNEAQ (reference sequence). There are 16 residues in the CDR3. Trimming removed 5 bases from V and 2 bases from J; junction bases left unmatched: 8. The CDR3 sequence: CASSGTTGRAYNEQFF. CDR3 DNA sequence: TGTGCCAGCAGCGGAACCACCGGGAGGGCCTACAATGAGCAGTTCTTC.

The chain joins TRBV7-2 to TRBJ2-3; the D gene could be TRBD1 or TRBD2 (5 bases each). The V end lost 1 base, the J end lost 0 bases, and 11 bases lay between the germline ends. This CDR3 comprises 16 residues. CDR1 is SGHTA, CDR2 FQGNSA, per germline. CDR3 sequence: CASSLVLGPSTDTQYF. The DNA for the CDR3 is TGTGCCAGCAGCTTAGTTCTGGGACCAAGCACAGATACGCAGTATTTT.

This clonotype was seen at least ten times. The rearrangement links TRBV5-1 to TRBJ2-3, with D uncertain. Deletions cut 7 bases from V and 0 bases from J, with 9 bases between. The V gene's germline CDR1 is SGHRS and CDR2 YFSETQ. The CDR3 has 13 residues. In DNA, the CDR3 is TGCGCCAGCGGGTACACTAGCACAGATACGCAGTATTTT. As protein: CASGYTSTDTQYF.

This clonotype has a handful of counts. V is TRBV6-2 or TRBV6-3 and J is TRBJ2-5; the D gene is possibly TRBD1 (6 bases). The CDR3 runs to 14 residues. Trimming shortened V by 4 bases and J by 6 bases, and 15 bases separated the two germline ends. From germline, CDR1 is MNHEY and CDR2 SVGEGT. The CDR3 coding sequence is TGTGCCAGCAGTTCTCCGCCTGGGGGCCAGACCCAGTACTTC. The encoded protein is CASSSPPGGQTQYF.

The chain carries TRBV11-2 and TRBJ2-7; TRBD1 matches 9 bases. Germline lookup yields CDR1 SGHAT and CDR2 FQNNGV. This CDR3 comprises 14 residues. After removal of 5 bases from V and 6 bases from J, the junction contained 8 bases not matched to a gene. The CDR3, as DNA: TGTGCCAGCAGCCCCGGGACAGGGTTGAGCGAGCAGTACGTC. Protein: CASSPGTGLSEQYV.

The sample holds one count of this clonotype. Given a much more abundant clone one base away, this may be a read error. V gene TRBV6-2 or TRBV6-3 combines with J gene TRBJ2-3; D perhaps matches TRBD1 (6 bases). The CDR3 has 12 residues. CDR1 is MNHEY and CDR2 is SVGEGT in the germline V gene. The DNA of the CDR3 is TGTGCCAGCAGTTACCGGACAGATAGGCAGTATTTT. Translation: CASSYRTDRQYF.

The V and J genes are TRBV21-1 and TRBJ2-3. TRBV21-1 is listed as a pseudogene. The CDR3 spans 17 residues. Here the CDR3 reads CASSKENGRISTDTQYF. The DNA of the CDR3 is TGTGCCAGCAGCAAAGAGAACGGAAGAATTAGCACAGATACGCAGTATTTT.

In this sample, this clonotype turned up many times. The chain employs TRBV7-6 and TRBJ2-2, with 11 bases aligning to TRBD2. This CDR3 has 16 residues. Germline values: CDR1 SGHVS, CDR2 FNYEAQ. V trimming: 1 base; J trimming: 3 bases; junction bases outside the gene matches: 1. CDR3 in DNA: TGTGCCAGCAGCTTAGGACTAGCGGGACACACCGGGGAGCTGTTTTTT. It codes for CASSLGLAGHTGELFF. Together with reference TRBV7-6 and TRBJ2-2, the CDR3 gives the full variable domain: GAGVSQSPRYKVTKRGQDVALRCDPISGHVSLYWYRQALGQGPEFLTYFNYEAQQDKSGLPNDRFSAERPEGSISTLTIQRTEQRDSAMYRCASSLGLAGHTGELFFGEGSRLTVL.

This chain links TRBV27 with TRBJ2-1; D tentatively fits TRBD1 or TRBD2 (6 bases each). This CDR3 has 19 residues. Germline CDR1 and CDR2: MNHEY and SMNVEV (reference sequence). Trimming shortened V by 6 bases and J by 0 bases, and 24 bases separated the two germline ends. CDR3 amino acids: CASSGSGTQEGRSYNEQFF. CDR3 DNA: TGTGCCAGCAGCGGATCCGGGACACAGGAGGGCCGCTCCTACAATGAGCAGTTCTTC.

The chain joins TRBV18 to TRBJ2-6; no definite D call. Germline CDR1 is KGHSH and CDR2 is LQKENI. The CDR3 contains 15 residues. Trimming took 2 bases from V and 0 from J, leaving 5 bases between them. The CDR3 nucleotides are TGTGCCAGCTCACCATTGGGCTCTGGGGCCAACGTCCTGACTTTC. Protein product: CASSPLGSGANVLTF.

V and J are TRBV18 and TRBJ2-1; 7 bases match TRBD2. Per germline, CDR1 KGHSH and CDR2 LQKENI. The ends lost 9 bases at V and 1 base at J; junction bases unmatched: 6. This CDR3 spans 14 amino acids. The CDR3 here is CASLLAKSYNEQFF. The CDR3 DNA follows: TGTGCCAGTTTACTAGCGAAGTCCTACAATGAGCAGTTCTTC.

In this sample, this clonotype turned up many times. V gene TRBV11-2 combines with J gene TRBJ2-1; 7 bases line up with TRBD1. Per the germline V gene, CDR1 is SGHAT and CDR2 is FQNNGV. This CDR3 spans 15 amino acids. J gave up 4 bases and V 5 bases, and 8 bases lay outside the gene matches. The CDR3 DNA reads as TGTGCCAGCAGCGCACCGGGACAGCTTTACAATGAGCAGTTCTTC. Protein sequence: CASSAPGQLYNEQFF.

This clonotype was detected many times. This chain links TRBV25-1 with TRBJ2-7; the D gene is possibly TRBD2 (6 bases). CDR1 is MGHDK, CDR2 SYGVNS, per germline. This CDR3 has 14 amino acids. Between the trimmed V and J ends, which lost 3 bases and 5 bases, there was a span of 14 bases. Here the CDR3 DNA reads TGTGCCAGCAGTGAGTCCTCTAGCGTCCACGAGCAGTACTTC. Protein: CASSESSSVHEQYF.

The table lists this clonotype with a few counts. The gene calls are TRBV14 and TRBJ2-3, with D tentatively TRBD2 (7 bases). This CDR3 contains 16 residues. Germline V gives CDR1 SGHDN, CDR2 FVKESK. Trimming pared 4 bases from V and 2 bases from J, leaving 16 bases between. The CDR3 DNA reads as TGTGCCAGCAGCCTCGGAGGGGCGGGGGCCACAGATACGCAGTATTTT. This encodes CASSLGGAGATDTQYF.

The gene calls are TRBV2 and TRBJ2-1, with 9 bases identical to TRBD2. Trimming at V came to 8 bases and at J to 9 bases, leaving 14 bases not matched to a gene. Germline V gene sequence: CDR1 SNHLY, CDR2 FYNNEI. The CDR3 spans 15 residues. CDR3 protein: CASRLTSGAGGEQFF. The CDR3 nucleotides are TGTGCCAGCCGATTAACTAGCGGAGCGGGGGGTGAGCAGTTCTTC.

This clonotype came up many times. The rearrangement joins TRBV4-3 to TRBJ1-5; no reliable D call. The CDR3 runs to 16 residues. Trimming removed 3 bases from V and 1 base from J, with 13 bases in between. The germline gives CDR1 LGHNA, CDR2 YSLEER. The CDR3 here is CASSQDRYGSNQPQHF. CDR3 nucleotide sequence: TGCGCCAGCAGCCAGGACCGGTATGGGAGCAATCAGCCCCAGCATTTT.

This clonotype was seen at least ten times. The chain recombines TRBV4-3 with TRBJ2-3; no clear D gene. This CDR3 contains 14 residues. V shed 2 bases and J shed 4 bases, with 10 bases lying between them. In germline, CDR1 is LGHNA, CDR2 YSLEER. CDR3 loop: CASSQSVRSDTQYF. CDR3 nucleotide sequence: TGCGCCAGCAGCCAAAGCGTCCGTTCAGATACGCAGTATTTT.